The 5 T cell receptor beta chains below all came from one sample that was sequenced in a study of human T cells and chemical hapten exposure. TCRdb re-called the RACE reads with MiXCR, one entry per CDR3 protein. This sample has 380,000 or so distinct CDR3 sequences, with around 5% found just once. Documented time point: patch test 1, 2 weeks after DPC sensitization. Described treatment: therapeutic diphenylcyclopropenone sensitization with weekly scalp DPC. This specimen was whole blood, taken in connection with sensitization to the hapten diphenylcyclopropenone (DPC). All receptors come from a woman in her forties or fifties with alopecia areata. Some clones in this sample may be carry-over from other donors' samples.

The chain combines TRBV6-5 with TRBJ2-3, with D perhaps TRBD1 (5 bases). Trimming took 6 bases from V and 0 from J, leaving 13 bases between them. The V gene's germline CDR1 is MNHEY and CDR2 SVGAGI. The CDR3 length is 15 residues. The CDR3 DNA reads as TGTGCCAGCAGACTCCACAGGCTGAGCACAGATACGCAGTATTTT. Amino acid sequence: CASRLHRLSTDTQYF.

Remarks on this clonotype: Since a much larger clone is just one base distant, this may be a read error. CDR3 in amino acids: CASSPDRIYGYTF. The DNA for the CDR3 is TGTGCCAGCAGCCCGGACAGGATCTATGGCTACACCTTC. The chain couples TRBV6-1 to TRBJ1-2; TRBD1 matches 7 bases. The CDR3 is 13 residues long. V lost 6 bases to trimming and J lost 4 bases; unmatched junction nucleotides: 5. The V gene's germline CDR1 is MNHNS and CDR2 SASEGT.

The CDR3 is CASSSYLRQGGADTQYF. The DNA of the CDR3 is TGTGCCAGCAGCTCGTACCTTAGACAGGGTGGCGCAGATACGCAGTATTTT. The V call is TRBV7-2, the J call TRBJ2-3; TRBD1 aligns across 7 bases. The CDR3 spans 17 residues. Germline V lookup: CDR1 SGHTA, CDR2 FQGNSA. With 4 bases clipped from V and 4 bases from J, the junction kept 14 bases outside the gene matches.

Ten or more counts support this clonotype. The genes are TRBV7-8 and TRBJ2-7, with D possibly being TRBD1 or TRBD2 (5 bases each). The CDR3 is 14 residues long. Germline V gives CDR1 SGHVS, CDR2 FQNEAQ. The V and J ends lost 5 bases and 0 bases respectively, with 11 bases between them. The CDR3 bases are TGTGCCAGCAGCCCGGGACGGGTCTCCTACGAGCAGTACTTC. Amino acids: CASSPGRVSYEQYF. The whole variable domain, remainder taken from reference TRBV7-8 and TRBJ2-7, is GAGVSQSPRYKVAKRGQDVALRCDPISGHVSLFWYQQALGQGPEFLTYFQNEAQLDKSGLPSDRFFAERPEGSVSTLKIQRTQQEDSAVYLCASSPGRVSYEQYFGPGTRLTVT.

There are many counts of this clonotype. The chain combines TRBV5-5 with TRBJ1-2; no clear D. This CDR3 comprises 15 residues. The germline V gene has CDR1 SGHKS and CDR2 YYEKEE (reference sequence). Between the trimmed V and J ends, which lost 3 bases and 3 bases, there was a span of 15 bases. The CDR3 protein is CASSSQRPTDYGYTF. In nucleotides, the CDR3 is TGTGCCAGCAGCTCCCAGAGGCCGACGGACTATGGCTACACCTTC.